This T cell receptor beta chain was profiled in a study of T-cell reconstitution after alpha-beta-depleted transplantation in children. Findings of the study overall: Surviving recipient T cells and intrathymic progenitors accounted for some patients' high TCRbeta diversity at day 60. After transplant, at about two months, alpha-beta T cells were reportedly derived from several hundred expanded graft clones. T-cell numbers and diversity, one year after transplant, stemmed largely from T cells that were newly produced.

The CDR3 runs 13 residues. The germline CDR1 and CDR2 sequences are SQVTM and ANQGSEA. Deletions cut 4 bases from V and 2 bases from J, with 9 bases between. Unique molecular identifiers were used to barcode this TCRbeta library. Each CDR3 protein is one row after TCRdb ran MiXCR on the PCR reads. Of over 150,000 distinct CDR3 sequences listed, 6.3% are singletons. There are many counts of this clonotype. The antigen remains unidentified. The rearrangement uses TRBV29-1 and TRBJ2-1; the D is unclear. The sample consisted of PBMCs, taken before TCRalphabeta/CD19-depleted stem cell transplant. This receptor was obtained from a girl less than two years old with combined immunodeficiency, due to receive a stem cell transplant. Written as DNA, the CDR3 is TGCAGCGTTGTTGGGGTCACCTACAATGAGCAGTTCTTC. This gives the protein CSVVGVTYNEQFF.